These 21 T cell receptor beta chains were sequenced from one sample in a study of graft-versus-host responses after intestinal transplantation. Sequencing used immunoSEQ multiplex PCR; TCRdb keeps in-frame clones, though not all of them. This sample carries some 46,000 clones, roughly 94% of them seen once, and the ten largest clones take 1.6%. The sample was PBMCs, taken about 350 days after intestinal transplant. The receptors come from a human patient who received an intestinal transplant, so some T cells may come from the graft donor.

V and J are TRBV11-2 and TRBJ2-2; D gene ambiguous. V was clipped by 5 bases and J by 8 bases, with 12 bases between them. Germline V CDR1 and CDR2: SGHAT, FQNNGV. The length of the CDR3 is 13 residues. The chain's CDR3 is CASSRTENGELFF. The CDR3 bases are TGTGCCAGCAGCCGGACCGAGAATGGGGAGCTGTTTTTT.

The V gene is TRBV6-6, the J gene TRBJ1-1, with D possibly matching TRBD1 (5 bases). CDR1 and CDR2 from the germline V gene are MNHNY and SVGAGI (reference sequence). Trimming removed 5 bases at V and 11 bases at J, with 18 bases between. The CDR3 covers 13 residues. The CDR3 nucleotides read TGTGCCAGCAGTCCCCAACAGGCGTCCGACGCTTTCTTT. Translating it yields CASSPQQASDAFF.

The chain is built from TRBV5-1 and TRBJ2-7; tentative D call: TRBD2 (6 bases). Germline V CDR1 and CDR2: SGHRS, YFSETQ. The CDR3 is made up of 16 amino acids. The ends were cut back, 3 bases at V and 9 bases at J, with 25 bases in the middle. In DNA, the CDR3 is TGCGCCAGCAGCTCCGAGACTAGAGGGACGATTGGCGGGCAGTACTTC. This translates into CASSSETRGTIGGQYF. The full variable domain, its missing parts supplied by reference TRBV5-1 and TRBJ2-7, is KAGVTQTPRYLIKTRGQQVTLSCSPISGHRSVSWYQQTPGQGLQFLFEYFSETQRNKGNFPGRFSGRQFSNSRSEMNVSTLELGDSALYLCASSSETRGTIGGQYFGPGTRLTVT.

The V call is TRBV6-1, the J call TRBJ1-5, with 8 bases lining up with TRBD1. The germline V gene encodes CDR1 MNHNS and CDR2 SASEGT. V dropped 1 base and J dropped 6; count of bases not matched to a gene: 2. The CDR3 is 14 residues long. The CDR3 reads CASSEGTGTQPQHF. The DNA for the CDR3 is TGTGCCAGCAGTGAAGGGACAGGGACTCAGCCCCAGCATTTT.

In this sample, this clone turned up once. This chain uses TRBV30 with TRBJ2-7, with 8 bases identical to TRBD2. Unmatched junction bases numbered 10, after V lost 2 bases and J lost 7 bases. The CDR3 has 14 amino acids. Germline CDR1 GTSNPN, CDR2 SVGIG (reference sequence). DNA for the CDR3: TGTGCCTGGAGTCCCGGGAGGGCCTATCGTGAGCAGTACTTC. Protein: CAWSPGRAYREQYF.

This sequence joins TRBV27 and TRBJ2-7; no reliable D call. CDR1 is MNHEY and CDR2 is SMNVEV in the germline V gene (reference sequence). The germline V and J ends were trimmed by 0 bases and 5 bases, with 8 bases remaining between them. The CDR3 covers 13 residues. CDR3 protein: CASSLSPLNEQYF. The CDR3 DNA follows: TGTGCCAGCAGTTTATCACCGTTGAACGAGCAGTACTTC.

The gene calls are TRBV28 and TRBJ2-7, with D possibly being TRBD2 (5 bases). The ends were cut back, 5 bases at V and 3 bases at J, with 8 bases in the middle. The CDR3 sequence is 12 residues long. Germline assignment: CDR1 MDHEN and CDR2 SYDVKM. The CDR3 nucleotides read TGTGCCAGCAGTCTCCGGGGCTACGAGCAGTACTTC. This gives the protein CASSLRGYEQYF.

The V call is TRBV7-7, the J call TRBJ2-5, with D perhaps matching TRBD1 or TRBD2 (6 bases each). In germline, CDR1 is SSHAT, CDR2 FNYEAQ (reference sequence). The CDR3 length is 15 residues. V was shortened by 3 bases and J by 1 base, with 12 bases between the two germline ends. CDR3 sequence (DNA): TGTGCCAGCAGCTTTGGAGGGACAAGCCAAGAGACCCAGTACTTC. This gives the protein CASSFGGTSQETQYF.

V usage is TRBV2 and J usage is TRBJ1-2; tentative D call: TRBD1 (5 bases). Germline lookup yields CDR1 SNHLY and CDR2 FYNNEI. The CDR3 sequence is 12 residues long. The ends were cut back, 11 bases at V and 6 bases at J, with 16 bases in the middle. The chain's CDR3 is CAGGQGINGYTF. The CDR3 bases are TGTGCCGGGGGTCAAGGGATTAATGGCTACACCTTC. The whole variable domain, filled in from reference TRBV2 and TRBJ1-2, reads EPEVTQTPSHQVTQMGQEVILRCVPISNHLYFYWYRQILGQKVEFLVSFYNNEISEKSEIFDDQFSVERPDGSNFTLKIRSTKLEDSAMYFCAGGQGINGYTFGSGTRLTVV.

The rearrangement joins TRBV13 to TRBJ1-1; D unresolved. Trimming took 0 bases from V and 1 from J, leaving 6 bases between them. The CDR3 length is 14 residues. Germline V gene data show CDR1 as PRHDT and CDR2 as FYEKMQ (reference sequence). The CDR3 sequence is CASSLGPKNTEAFF. In nucleotides, the CDR3 is TGTGCCAGCAGCTTAGGACCTAAGAACACTGAAGCTTTCTTT.

The V call is TRBV11-2, the J call TRBJ1-4; 8 nucleotides match TRBD1. The CDR3 is 18 amino acids. The V gene's germline CDR1 is SGHAT and CDR2 FQNNGV. The V gene end was trimmed by 1 base and the J gene end by 2 bases; junction bases not matched to a gene: 9. The DNA of the CDR3 is TGTGCCAGCAGCTTAGCCCAAACAGGGGGATGGACTAATGAAAAACTGTTTTTT. This codes for CASSLAQTGGWTNEKLFF.

The chain links TRBV7-3 to TRBJ2-2; D tentatively fits TRBD1 or TRBD2 (5 bases each). The CDR3 extends over 15 amino acids. V gave up 5 bases and J gave up 1 base, with 11 bases separating them. CDR1 is SGHTA and CDR2 is FQGTGA in the germline V gene. This CDR3 reads CASSPGTLNTGELFF. DNA for the CDR3: TGTGCCAGCAGCCCCGGGACCCTGAACACCGGGGAGCTGTTTTTT.

The chain employs TRBV11-2 and TRBJ1-4; unclear D gene. The CDR3 is made up of 15 amino acids. Germline V gene lookup returns CDR1 SGHAT and CDR2 FQNNGV. V dropped 3 bases and J dropped 0 bases, with 8 bases sitting between them. The CDR3 DNA reads as TGTGCCAGCAGCTTCGAACGGGCAACTAATGAAAAACTGTTTTTT. Translation: CASSFERATNEKLFF.

This clone has more than one count but fewer than ten. V gene TRBV5-1 combines with J gene TRBJ2-7; no reliable D call. With 1 base removed from V and 2 bases from J, the gap between germline ends came to 7 bases. The CDR3 runs 13 residues. CDR1 is SGHRS, CDR2 YFSETQ, per germline. This chain's CDR3 is CASSLPATYEQYF. CDR3 DNA sequence: TGCGCCAGCAGCTTGCCGGCGACCTACGAGCAGTACTTC. The full variable domain, rest sourced from reference TRBV5-1 and TRBJ2-7, is KAGVTQTPRYLIKTRGQQVTLSCSPISGHRSVSWYQQTPGQGLQFLFEYFSETQRNKGNFPGRFSGRQFSNSRSEMNVSTLELGDSALYLCASSLPATYEQYFGPGTRLTVT.

This sequence joins TRBV7-2 and TRBJ2-1; the match to TRBD2 covers 10 bases. Trimming cost V 6 bases and J 4 bases; bases outside gene matches: 6. CDR3 length: 15 amino acids. In germline, CDR1 is SGHTA, CDR2 FQGNSA. The DNA of the CDR3 is TGTGCCAGCAGTCCCGGGACTAGCGCTTACAATGAGCAGTTCTTC. Translating it yields CASSPGTSAYNEQFF.

The chain has TRBV9 and TRBJ1-1, with 10 bases aligning to TRBD1. The germline V gene encodes CDR1 SGDLS and CDR2 YYNGEE. With V trimmed by 4 bases and J by 3 bases, 6 bases remained unmatched. The CDR3 sequence is 15 residues long. CDR3 nucleotides: TGTGCCAGCAGCCCTAGGACAGGGGGATACACTGAAGCTTTCTTT. Translated: CASSPRTGGYTEAFF.

This chain links TRBV27 with TRBJ2-7; 8 bases are shared with TRBD2. The CDR3 totals 13 residues. Germline V gene lookup returns CDR1 MNHEY and CDR2 SMNVEV (reference sequence). V was pared by 9 bases and J by 0 bases, with 4 bases of the junction left unmatched. Written as DNA, the CDR3 is TGTGCCAGTTCCGGGACTAGCTCCTACGAGCAGTACTTC. As protein: CASSGTSSYEQYF.

The chain links TRBV10-1 to TRBJ2-2; D ambiguous. V lost 7 bases, J lost 1 base, and 7 bases lay in between. The CDR3 totals 13 residues. Germline V CDR1 and CDR2: WNHNN, SYGVQD (reference sequence). The CDR3 sequence: CASTPGNTGELFF. The CDR3 DNA is TGCGCCAGCACCCCGGGGAACACCGGGGAGCTGTTTTTT.

The genes are TRBV18 and TRBJ1-1, with 10 nucleotides matching TRBD1. Germline V CDR1 and CDR2: KGHSH, LQKENI. V trimming: 1 base; J trimming: 2 bases; junction bases outside the gene matches: 7. This CDR3 spans 17 amino acids. Here the CDR3 DNA reads TGTGCCAGCTCACCACTACAGGACAGGGGGACAAACACTGAAGCTTTCTTT. It translates to CASSPLQDRGTNTEAFF.

This chain connects TRBV10-3 to TRBJ1-5, with a tentative D call TRBD1 (5 bases). Germline V CDR1 and CDR2: ENHRY, SYGVKD. V lost 3 bases and J lost 3, with 9 bases in between. The CDR3 runs 14 residues. CDR3: CAISDRQNNQPQHF. The CDR3 DNA sequence: TGTGCCATCAGTGATAGACAGAACAATCAGCCCCAGCATTTT.

The chain links TRBV18 to TRBJ1-3; 7 bases match TRBD1. The CDR3 consists of 16 residues. Trimming removed 4 bases from V and 0 bases from J; junction bases left unmatched: 6. CDR1 is KGHSH and CDR2 is LQKENI in the germline V gene. The CDR3 loop is CASSHTTGSSGNTIYF. The DNA for the CDR3 is TGTGCCAGCTCACATACGACAGGGAGCTCTGGAAACACCATATATTTT.